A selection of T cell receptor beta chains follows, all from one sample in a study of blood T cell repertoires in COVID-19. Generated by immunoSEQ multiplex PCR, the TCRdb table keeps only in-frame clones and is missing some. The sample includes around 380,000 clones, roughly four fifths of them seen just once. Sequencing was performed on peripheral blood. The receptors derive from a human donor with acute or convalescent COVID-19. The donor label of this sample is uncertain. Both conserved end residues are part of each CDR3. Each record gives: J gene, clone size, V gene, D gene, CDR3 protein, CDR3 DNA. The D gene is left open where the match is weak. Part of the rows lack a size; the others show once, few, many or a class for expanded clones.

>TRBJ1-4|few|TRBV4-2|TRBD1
CASSQDGTENEKLFF
TGTGCCAGCAGCCAAGATGGGACAGAGAATGAAAAACTGTTTTTT
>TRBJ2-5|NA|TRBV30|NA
CAWSKLAFSWETQYF
TGTGCCTGGAGTAAACTCGCCTTCTCGTGGGAGACCCAGTACTTC
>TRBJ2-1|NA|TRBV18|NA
CASSPLGPGAMSSYNEQFF
TGTGCCAGCTCACCCTTAGGTCCTGGGGCGATGAGCTCCTACAATGAGCAGTTCTTC
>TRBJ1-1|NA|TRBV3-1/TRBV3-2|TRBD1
CASSQLGQTGRTEAFF
TGTGCCAGCAGCCAACTCGGTCAGACAGGGAGGACTGAAGCTTTCTTT
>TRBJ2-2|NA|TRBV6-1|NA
CASSDEGRISGELFF
TGTGCCAGCAGTGACGAGGGGAGGATCTCCGGGGAGCTGTTTTTT
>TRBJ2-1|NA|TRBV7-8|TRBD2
CASSLARTSGTLNEQFF
TGTGCCAGCAGCTTAGCTAGGACTAGCGGGACTCTGAATGAGCAGTTCTTC
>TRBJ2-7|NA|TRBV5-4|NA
CASSLGARYEQYF
TGTGCCAGCAGCTTGGGGGCACGCTACGAGCAGTACTTC
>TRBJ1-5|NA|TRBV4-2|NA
CASSQDWEGREPQHF
TGTGCCAGCAGCCAAGATTGGGAGGGAAGGGAGCCCCAGCATTTT
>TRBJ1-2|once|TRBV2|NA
CASSEAAARVYGYTF
TGTGCCAGCAGTGAAGCGGCCGCGAGGGTATATGGCTACACCTTC
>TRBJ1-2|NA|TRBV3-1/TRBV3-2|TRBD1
CASSQGTGLNYGYTF
TGTGCCAGCAGCCAAGGGACAGGCCTTAACTATGGCTACACCTTC
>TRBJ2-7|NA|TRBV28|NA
CASRGGDEQYF
TGTGCCAGCAGAGGGGGGGACGAGCAGTACTTC
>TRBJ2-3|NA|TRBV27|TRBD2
CASSTLGERESNTDTQYF
TGTGCCAGCAGTACCCTCGGGGAGCGGGAGTCCAACACAGATACGCAGTATTTT
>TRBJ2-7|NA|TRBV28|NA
CASSYRANEQYF
TGTGCCAGCAGCTACCGAGCGAACGAGCAGTACTTC
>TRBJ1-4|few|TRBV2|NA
CASGESPYEKLFF
TGTGCCAGCGGAGAAAGCCCATATGAAAAACTGTTTTTT
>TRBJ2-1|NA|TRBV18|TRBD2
CASSGGSSYNEQFF
TGTGCCAGCTCGGGGGGGTCCTCTTACAATGAGCAGTTCTTC
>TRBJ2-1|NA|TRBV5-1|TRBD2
CASTLAGTYNEQFF
TGCGCCAGCACTCTAGCGGGTACCTACAATGAGCAGTTCTTC
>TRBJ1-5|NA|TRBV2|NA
CASSGTGQWNQPQHF
TGTGCCAGCAGTGGCACCGGACAGTGGAATCAGCCCCAGCATTTT
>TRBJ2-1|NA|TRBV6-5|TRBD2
CASSFTGGQSYNEQFF
TGTGCCAGCAGTTTTACGGGGGGGCAGTCCTACAATGAGCAGTTCTTC
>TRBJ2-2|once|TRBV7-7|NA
CASSSSDNTGELFF
TGTGCCAGCAGCTCGAGTGATAACACCGGGGAGCTGTTTTTT
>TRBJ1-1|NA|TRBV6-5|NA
CASSYSIGGRNTEAFF
TGTGCCAGCAGTTACTCGATTGGGGGCCGGAACACTGAAGCTTTCTTT
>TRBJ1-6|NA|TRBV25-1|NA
CASTRGRSSYNSPLHF
TGTGCCAGCACAAGGGGGAGAAGCTCCTATAATTCACCCCTCCACTTT
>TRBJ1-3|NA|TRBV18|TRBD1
CASSTDRGTGGNTIYF
TGTGCCAGCTCAACGGACAGGGGAACGGGAGGAAACACCATATATTTT
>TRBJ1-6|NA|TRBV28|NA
CASSPRTQSHNSPLHF
TGTGCCAGCAGTCCCCGGACACAATCCCATAATTCACCCCTCCACTTT
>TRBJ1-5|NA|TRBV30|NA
CAWSGQGNQPQHF
TGTGCCTGGAGTGGGCAGGGCAATCAGCCCCAGCATTTT
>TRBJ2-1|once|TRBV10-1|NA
CASSVMGPTDSEQFF
TGCGCCAGCAGTGTGATGGGCCCGACGGATAGTGAGCAGTTCTTC
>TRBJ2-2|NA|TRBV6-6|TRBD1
CASSYSAGGGGELFF
TGTGCCAGCAGTTACTCAGCAGGGGGCGGCGGGGAGCTGTTTTTT
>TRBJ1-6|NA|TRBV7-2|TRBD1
CASSLGDRGRSPLHF
TGTGCCAGCAGCTTAGGGGACAGGGGACGCTCACCCCTCCACTTT
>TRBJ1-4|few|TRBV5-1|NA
CASSYGKGATNEKLFF
TGCGCCAGCAGCTACGGAAAAGGGGCAACTAATGAAAAACTGTTTTTT
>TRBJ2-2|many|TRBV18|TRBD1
CASSQGQVGTGELFF
TGTGCCAGCTCGCAGGGACAGGTGGGCACCGGGGAGCTGTTTTTT
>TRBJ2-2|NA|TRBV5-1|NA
CASSRRDVTGELFF
TGCGCCAGCAGCCGCAGGGATGTCACCGGGGAGCTGTTTTTT
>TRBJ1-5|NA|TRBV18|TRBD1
CASSRDPGGGQPQHF
TGTGCCAGCTCACGGGATCCAGGGGGCGGCCAGCCCCAGCATTTT
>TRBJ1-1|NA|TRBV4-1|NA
CASRLIRENTEAFF
TGCGCCAGCAGACTAATACGGGAGAACACTGAAGCTTTCTTT